The 10 T cell receptor beta chains given below trace back to one sample, sequenced in a study of T cell responses to AZD1222 COVID-19 vaccine. Profiled with immunoSEQ multiplex PCR; TCRdb holds only in-frame clones, not every one. Among some 200,000 clones listed, roughly nine tenths were seen once. Specimen: peripheral blood, collected 28 days after the second AZD1222 dose. The source of these receptors is an adult who received the AZD1222 COVID-19 vaccine.

A single count supports this clone. The rearrangement uses TRBV6-5 and TRBJ1-4, with D maybe TRBD1 (6 bases). CDR1 is MNHEY and CDR2 is SVGAGI in the germline V gene. The CDR3 consists of 15 residues. V lost 6 bases to trimming and J lost 0 bases, with 11 bases between them. The CDR3 region has the DNA TGTGCCAGCAGATGGACAGCTTCAACTAATGAAAAACTGTTTTTT. Translating it yields CASRWTASTNEKLFF.

The V and J genes are TRBV4-2 and TRBJ2-3; unclear D gene. This CDR3 contains 14 residues. Germline values: CDR1 LGHNA, CDR2 YNFKEQ. V lost 4 bases, J lost 4 bases, and 12 bases lay in between. The CDR3, as DNA: TGTGCCAGCAGCCCAATCCCCCTTTCAGATACGCAGTATTTT. The encoded protein is CASSPIPLSDTQYF.

This chain connects TRBV4-1 to TRBJ1-4; TRBD1 agrees at 7 bases. J lost 6 bases, V lost 1 base, and 11 bases had no gene match. Germline loops: CDR1 MGHRA, CDR2 YSYEKL. The CDR3 consists of 17 residues. As DNA, the CDR3 is TGCGCCAGCAGCCAAGGAACCCTCCGGGACAGAGATGAAAAACTGTTTTTT. Protein product: CASSQGTLRDRDEKLFF.

Here the CDR3 DNA reads TGTGCCACCAGTGTCGGGACAGGGGAACACCTCCAAGAGACCCAGTACTTC. It yields the protein CATSVGTGEHLQETQYF. V gene TRBV24-1 combines with J gene TRBJ2-5, with 10 bases aligning to TRBD1. The V gene end was trimmed by 5 bases and the J gene end by 1 base; junction bases not matched to a gene: 9. Germline assignment: CDR1 KGHDR and CDR2 SFDVKD. The CDR3 consists of 17 residues.

The gene calls are TRBV4-3 and TRBJ1-1; D not certain. The CDR3 has 14 residues. Per the germline V gene, CDR1 is LGHNA and CDR2 is YSLEER. Trimming pared 3 bases from V and 1 base from J, leaving 9 bases between. The CDR3 sequence: CASSQAWANTEAFF. CDR3 DNA sequence: TGCGCCAGCAGCCAGGCCTGGGCGAACACTGAAGCTTTCTTT.

This clone is a singleton in its sample. This sequence joins TRBV6-2 or TRBV6-3 and TRBJ2-1; 13 bases fit TRBD2. The V gene's germline CDR1 is MNHEY and CDR2 SVGEGT. CDR3 length: 15 amino acids. The J segment lost 9 bases and the V segment lost 4 bases, leaving 6 bases of the junction unmatched. Written as DNA, the CDR3 is TGTGCCAGCAGTTTGGGACTAGCGGGGCGTAGTGAGCAGTTCTTC. The encoded protein is CASSLGLAGRSEQFF.

As for this clone: At one end the junction does not follow the germline gene, possibly because of a read error. The V and J genes are TRBV7-2 and TRBJ2-3, with 11 bases fitting TRBD2. This CDR3 region has 15 residues. Germline CDR1 is SGHTA and CDR2 is FQGNSA. As DNA, the CDR3 is TGTGCCAGCAGCGTAGCGGGAGGGGGCACAGATACGCAGTATTTT. Protein sequence: CASSVAGGGTDTQYF. Filled out from reference TRBV7-2 and TRBJ2-3, the complete variable domain reads GAGVSQSPSNKVTEKGKDVELRCDPISGHTALYWYRQSLGQGLEFLIYFQGNSAPDKSGLPSDRFSAERTGGSVSTLTIQRTQQEDSAVYLCASSVAGGGTDTQYFGPGTRLTVL.

This chain joins TRBV5-4 and TRBJ2-7; TRBD2 matches at 9 bases. CDR1 is SGHNT and CDR2 is YYREEE in the germline V gene (reference sequence). This CDR3 has 14 residues. With 4 bases clipped from V and 2 bases from J, the junction kept 4 bases outside the gene matches. The CDR3 here is CASSHSGSAYEQYF. The CDR3 DNA sequence: TGTGCCAGCAGCCATAGCGGGAGTGCCTACGAGCAGTACTTC. The entire variable domain, with the rest obtained from reference TRBV5-4 and TRBJ2-7, is as follows: ETGVTQSPTHLIKTRGQQVTLRCSSQSGHNTVSWYQQALGQGPQFIFQYYREEENGRGNFPPRFSGLQFPNYSSELNVNALELDDSALYLCASSHSGSAYEQYFGPGTRLTVT.

The V gene is TRBV4-2, the J gene TRBJ2-7; TRBD2 matches at 10 bases. J was trimmed by 1 base and V by 4 bases; bases with no gene match: 7. The CDR3 is 16 amino acids. CDR1 is LGHNA and CDR2 is YNFKEQ in the germline V gene. CDR3 sequence reads: CASSLLAGAFSYEQYF. As DNA, the CDR3 is TGTGCCAGCAGCCTGCTAGCGGGAGCCTTTTCCTACGAGCAGTACTTC.

V gene TRBV7-9 combines with J gene TRBJ2-7, with TRBD1 identical over 7 bases. CDR1 is SEHNR, CDR2 FQNEAQ, per germline (reference sequence). V shed 6 bases, J shed 2 bases, and the junction held 10 bases outside the gene matches. CDR3 length equals 15 residues. CDR3 protein: CASSTPGTVAYEQYF. In DNA, the CDR3 is TGTGCCAGCAGTACCCCCGGGACAGTAGCCTACGAGCAGTACTTC.